The rows below give T cell receptor beta chains drawn from one sample of a study of blood T cell repertoires in COVID-19. Repertoires were generated with immunoSEQ multiplex PCR, while TCRdb's copy carries only in-frame clones and drops some. The table lists about 71,000 clones, roughly 85% of them singletons. Sequencing input: peripheral blood. Receptor source: a man between 25 and 39 years old with acute or convalescent COVID-19. Each CDR3 is given with its conserved first and last residue. Each record gives: V gene, J gene, D gene, CDR3 protein. The D gene is left open where the match is weak.

V gene: TRBV9
J gene: TRBJ1-2
D gene: TRBD1
CDR3 protein: CASSQQIDRGDYGYTF

V gene: TRBV4-1
J gene: TRBJ2-4
D gene: -
CDR3 protein: CASSQGWGVENIQYF

V gene: TRBV5-1
J gene: TRBJ2-3
D gene: -
CDR3 protein: CASSLVFSRTDTQYF

V gene: TRBV18
J gene: TRBJ2-7
D gene: TRBD2
CDR3 protein: CASSSGLAYEQYF

V gene: TRBV19
J gene: TRBJ1-4
D gene: -
CDR3 protein: CASSSSYNEKLFF

V gene: TRBV7-3
J gene: TRBJ2-1
D gene: -
CDR3 protein: CASSLAGAGSYNEQFF

V gene: TRBV7-6
J gene: TRBJ1-6
D gene: -
CDR3 protein: CASSLWSGDNSPLHF

V gene: TRBV27
J gene: TRBJ2-1
D gene: -
CDR3 protein: CASRSAGTARHHEQFF

V gene: TRBV6-6
J gene: TRBJ1-3
D gene: -
CDR3 protein: CASSYSENPGNTIYF

V gene: TRBV14
J gene: TRBJ2-7
D gene: TRBD1
CDR3 protein: CASSQLYTPGQNGYEQYF

V gene: TRBV7-8
J gene: TRBJ1-6
D gene: -
CDR3 protein: CASSLAIGESPLHF

V gene: TRBV29-1
J gene: TRBJ2-7
D gene: -
CDR3 protein: CSVAVAWQDKDEQYF

V gene: TRBV6-1
J gene: TRBJ1-1
D gene: -
CDR3 protein: CASSEGRYTEAFF

V gene: TRBV19
J gene: TRBJ2-7
D gene: TRBD2
CDR3 protein: CASSIASSGFSYEQYF

V gene: TRBV9
J gene: TRBJ2-7
D gene: TRBD1
CDR3 protein: CASSVAGTAEYYEQYF

V gene: TRBV9
J gene: TRBJ1-2
D gene: TRBD1
CDR3 protein: CASSPRGGETGAFYGYTF

V gene: TRBV5-1
J gene: TRBJ1-2
D gene: TRBD1
CDR3 protein: CASSWADRGPYTF

V gene: TRBV23-1
J gene: TRBJ2-7
D gene: -
CDR3 protein: CASSQSHPGGAAYEQYF

V gene: TRBV18
J gene: TRBJ1-2
D gene: TRBD1
CDR3 protein: CASSLGRQGDGYTF

V gene: TRBV5-5
J gene: TRBJ1-4
D gene: -
CDR3 protein: CASSKGHYTTNEKLFF

V gene: TRBV5-4
J gene: TRBJ1-1
D gene: TRBD1
CDR3 protein: CASINDRGNTEAFF

V gene: TRBV3-1/TRBV3-2
J gene: TRBJ1-4
D gene: TRBD1
CDR3 protein: CASSHGQGAIHF

V gene: TRBV2
J gene: TRBJ2-3
D gene: TRBD2
CDR3 protein: CASSDRTSGRPLTSTDTQYF

V gene: TRBV9
J gene: TRBJ1-3
D gene: -
CDR3 protein: CASSVDFRAGTGNTIYF

V gene: TRBV12-5
J gene: TRBJ2-2
D gene: -
CDR3 protein: CASGLGLYTGELFF

V gene: TRBV5-1
J gene: TRBJ2-5
D gene: -
CDR3 protein: CASSDAKADQETQYF

V gene: TRBV6-5
J gene: TRBJ1-2
D gene: TRBD1
CDR3 protein: CASSYFRTGANYGYTF

V gene: TRBV6-5
J gene: TRBJ1-4
D gene: -
CDR3 protein: CASSSFNEKLFF

V gene: TRBV2
J gene: TRBJ1-3
D gene: -
CDR3 protein: CASSSLFGNTIYF

V gene: TRBV27
J gene: TRBJ2-1
D gene: -
CDR3 protein: CASSITGPRYNEQFF

V gene: TRBV12-3/TRBV12-4
J gene: TRBJ1-6
D gene: TRBD1
CDR3 protein: CASRTGERSPLHF

V gene: TRBV7-9
J gene: TRBJ2-1
D gene: TRBD1
CDR3 protein: CASTLAGRGQFTEQFF

V gene: TRBV7-8
J gene: TRBJ2-3
D gene: TRBD2
CDR3 protein: CASSLVSSGSADTQYF

V gene: TRBV6-6
J gene: TRBJ1-2
D gene: -
CDR3 protein: CASSTDSGGGYTF

V gene: TRBV6-6
J gene: TRBJ1-2
D gene: -
CDR3 protein: CASSNEYGYTF

V gene: TRBV6-6
J gene: TRBJ1-6
D gene: -
CDR3 protein: CASSYQQEINSPLHF

V gene: TRBV2
J gene: TRBJ2-7
D gene: TRBD1
CDR3 protein: CASSGNRGKRVYEQYF

V gene: TRBV14
J gene: TRBJ1-1
D gene: -
CDR3 protein: CASSQNPGTEAFF

V gene: TRBV7-9
J gene: TRBJ2-3
D gene: -
CDR3 protein: CATTGRGSTDTQYF

V gene: TRBV24-1
J gene: TRBJ1-5
D gene: -
CDR3 protein: CATSDQGSGNQPQHF

V gene: TRBV7-9
J gene: TRBJ1-1
D gene: -
CDR3 protein: CASSLAEEAFF

V gene: TRBV3-1/TRBV3-2
J gene: TRBJ1-3
D gene: -
CDR3 protein: CASSYRPEVISGNTIYF

V gene: TRBV30
J gene: TRBJ2-2
D gene: -
CDR3 protein: CAWTPGTVTGELFF

V gene: TRBV6-6
J gene: TRBJ1-6
D gene: TRBD1
CDR3 protein: CASSRDRVYSPLHF

V gene: TRBV30
J gene: TRBJ1-6
D gene: -
CDR3 protein: CAWSGGTRSSPLHF

V gene: TRBV24-1
J gene: TRBJ2-3
D gene: TRBD1
CDR3 protein: CATSDKTGPTDTQYF

V gene: TRBV2
J gene: TRBJ1-5
D gene: -
CDR3 protein: CASSDFGQPGKPQHF

V gene: TRBV4-1
J gene: TRBJ1-5
D gene: -
CDR3 protein: CASSQLQRASNQPQHF

V gene: TRBV3-1/TRBV3-2
J gene: TRBJ2-1
D gene: -
CDR3 protein: CASRHTGIREQFF

V gene: TRBV19
J gene: TRBJ1-1
D gene: -
CDR3 protein: CASRLTGATEAFF

V gene: TRBV4-1
J gene: TRBJ1-1
D gene: -
CDR3 protein: CASSLWGGGTEAFF

V gene: TRBV10-3
J gene: TRBJ1-1
D gene: TRBD1
CDR3 protein: CAISDGQGAGTEAFF

V gene: TRBV7-2
J gene: TRBJ2-4
D gene: -
CDR3 protein: CASSARGVNIQYF

V gene: TRBV10-1
J gene: TRBJ1-1
D gene: -
CDR3 protein: CASSESGGGTEAFF